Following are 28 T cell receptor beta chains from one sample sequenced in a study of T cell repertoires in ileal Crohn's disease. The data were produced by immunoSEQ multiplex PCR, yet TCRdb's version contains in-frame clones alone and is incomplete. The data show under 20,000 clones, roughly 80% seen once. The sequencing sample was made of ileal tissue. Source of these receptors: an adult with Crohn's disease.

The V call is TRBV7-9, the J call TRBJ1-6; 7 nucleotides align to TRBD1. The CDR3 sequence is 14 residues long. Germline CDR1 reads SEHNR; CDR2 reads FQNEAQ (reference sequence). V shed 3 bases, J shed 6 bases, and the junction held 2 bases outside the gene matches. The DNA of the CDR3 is TGTGCCAGCAGCTTCAGACAGGGTAATTCACCCCTCCACTTT. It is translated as CASSFRQGNSPLHF.

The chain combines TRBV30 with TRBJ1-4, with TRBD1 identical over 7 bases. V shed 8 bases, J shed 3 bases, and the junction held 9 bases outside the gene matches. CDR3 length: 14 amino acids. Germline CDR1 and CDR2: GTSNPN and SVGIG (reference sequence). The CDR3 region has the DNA TGTGCCCTAGATAGGGGGCACGCTAATGAAAAACTGTTTTTT. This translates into CALDRGHANEKLFF.

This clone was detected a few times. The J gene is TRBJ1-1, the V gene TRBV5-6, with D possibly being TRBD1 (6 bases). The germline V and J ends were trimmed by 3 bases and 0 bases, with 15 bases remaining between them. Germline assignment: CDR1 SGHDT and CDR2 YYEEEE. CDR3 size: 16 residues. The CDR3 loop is CASSWEGGHLNTEAFF. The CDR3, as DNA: TGTGCCAGCAGCTGGGAAGGGGGACACCTGAACACTGAAGCTTTCTTT.

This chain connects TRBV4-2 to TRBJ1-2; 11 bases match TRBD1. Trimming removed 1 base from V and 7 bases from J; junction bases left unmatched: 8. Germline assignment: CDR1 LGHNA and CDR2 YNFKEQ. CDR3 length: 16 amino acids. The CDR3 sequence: CASSQVGRTGGSGYTF. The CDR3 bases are TGTGCCAGCAGCCAAGTGGGACGGACAGGGGGCAGTGGCTACACCTTC.

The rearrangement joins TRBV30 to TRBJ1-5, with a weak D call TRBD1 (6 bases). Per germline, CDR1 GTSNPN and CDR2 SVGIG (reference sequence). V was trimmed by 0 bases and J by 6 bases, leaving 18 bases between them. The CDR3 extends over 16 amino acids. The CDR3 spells CAWSVWGGGFSQPQHF. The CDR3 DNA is TGTGCCTGGAGTGTCTGGGGAGGGGGTTTTAGTCAGCCCCAGCATTTT.

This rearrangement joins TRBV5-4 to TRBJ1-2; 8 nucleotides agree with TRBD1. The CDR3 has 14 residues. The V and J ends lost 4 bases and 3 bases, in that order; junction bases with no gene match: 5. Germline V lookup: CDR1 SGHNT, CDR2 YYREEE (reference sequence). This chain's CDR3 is CASSIRQGYYGYTF. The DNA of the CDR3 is TGTGCCAGCAGCATTCGACAGGGGTACTATGGCTACACCTTC.

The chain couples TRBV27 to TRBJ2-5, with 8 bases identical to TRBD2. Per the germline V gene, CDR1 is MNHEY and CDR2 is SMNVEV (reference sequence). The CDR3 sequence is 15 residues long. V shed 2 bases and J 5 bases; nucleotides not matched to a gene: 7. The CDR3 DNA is TGTGCCAGCAGTTTAGGCGCGGGGGGCGGTGAGACCCAGTACTTC. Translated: CASSLGAGGGETQYF.

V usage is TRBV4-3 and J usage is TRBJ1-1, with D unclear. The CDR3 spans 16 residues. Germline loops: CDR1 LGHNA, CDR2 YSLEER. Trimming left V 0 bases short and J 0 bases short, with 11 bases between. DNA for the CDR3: TGCGCCAGCAGCCAAGAGGAGGCGGTTGTGAACACTGAAGCTTTCTTT. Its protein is CASSQEEAVVNTEAFF.

Here the CDR3 reads CASSTNTATYSGNTIYF. In DNA form, the CDR3 reads TGTGCCAGCAGCACCAACACCGCGACATACTCTGGAAACACCATATATTTT. The chain carries TRBV11-2 and TRBJ1-3; D uncertain. V shed 5 bases and J shed 0 bases, with 17 bases lying between them. CDR1 and CDR2 from the germline V gene are SGHAT and FQNNGV. The CDR3 is 17 residues long.

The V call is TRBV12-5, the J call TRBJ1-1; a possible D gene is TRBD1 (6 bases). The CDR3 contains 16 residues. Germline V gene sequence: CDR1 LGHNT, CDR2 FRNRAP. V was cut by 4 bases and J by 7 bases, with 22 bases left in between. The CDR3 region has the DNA TGTGCTAGTGGTTCGACCCACAGGGCAACGCCCAATGAAGCTTTCTTT. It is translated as CASGSTHRATPNEAFF.

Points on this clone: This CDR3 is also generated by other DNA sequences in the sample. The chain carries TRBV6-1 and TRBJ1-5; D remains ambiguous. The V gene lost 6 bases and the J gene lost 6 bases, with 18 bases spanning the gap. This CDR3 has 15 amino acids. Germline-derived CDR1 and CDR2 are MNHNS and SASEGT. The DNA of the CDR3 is TGTGCCAGCAGGAGGGTGGAGGAAGGTCGTCAGCCCCAGCATTTT. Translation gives CASRRVEEGRQPQHF.

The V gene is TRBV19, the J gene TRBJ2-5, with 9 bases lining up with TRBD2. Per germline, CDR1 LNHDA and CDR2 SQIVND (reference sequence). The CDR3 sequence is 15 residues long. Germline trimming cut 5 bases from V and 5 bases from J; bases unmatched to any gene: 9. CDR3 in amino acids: CASSGGGGAGETQYF. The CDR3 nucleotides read TGTGCCAGTAGTGGCGGCGGGGGGGCTGGGGAGACCCAGTACTTC. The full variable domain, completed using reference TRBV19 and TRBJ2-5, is DGGITQSPKYLFRKEGQNVTLSCEQNLNHDAMYWYRQDPGQGLRLIYYSQIVNDFQKGDIAEGYSVSREKKESFPLTVTSAQKNPTAFYLCASSGGGGAGETQYFGPGTRLLVL.

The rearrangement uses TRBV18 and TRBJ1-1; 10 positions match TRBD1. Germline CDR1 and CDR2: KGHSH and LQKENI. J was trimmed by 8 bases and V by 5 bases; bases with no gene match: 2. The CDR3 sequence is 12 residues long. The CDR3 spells CASSSDRGEAFF. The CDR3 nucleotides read TGTGCCAGCTCATCGGACAGGGGGGAAGCTTTCTTT.

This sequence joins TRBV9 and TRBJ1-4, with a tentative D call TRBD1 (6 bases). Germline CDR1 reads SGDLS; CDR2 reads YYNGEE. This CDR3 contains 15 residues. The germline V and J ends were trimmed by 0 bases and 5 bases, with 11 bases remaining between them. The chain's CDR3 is CASSVEGRGNEKLFF. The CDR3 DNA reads TGTGCCAGCAGCGTAGAAGGCAGGGGAAATGAAAAACTGTTTTTT.

The CDR3 DNA follows: TGTGCCAGCAGCTTAGTTTCAGGTGGCGGGGAGCTGTTTTTT. This codes for CASSLVSGGGELFF. The chain is built from TRBV7-2 and TRBJ2-2; D not resolved. The CDR3 length is 14 residues. Germline CDR1 is SGHTA and CDR2 is FQGNSA. The V end was cut by 1 base, the J end by 7 bases, with 10 bases between.

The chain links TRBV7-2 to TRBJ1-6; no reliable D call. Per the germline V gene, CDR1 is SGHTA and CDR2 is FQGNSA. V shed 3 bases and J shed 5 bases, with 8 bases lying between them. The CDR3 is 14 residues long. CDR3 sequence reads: CASSLADDNSPLHF. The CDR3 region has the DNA TGTGCCAGCAGCTTGGCAGATGATAATTCACCCCTCCACTTT.

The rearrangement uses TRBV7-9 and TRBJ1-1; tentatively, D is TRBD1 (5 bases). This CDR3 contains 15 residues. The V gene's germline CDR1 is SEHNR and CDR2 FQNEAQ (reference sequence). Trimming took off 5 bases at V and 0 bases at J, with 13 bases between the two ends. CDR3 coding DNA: TGTGCCAGCAGCCCGCGGACAAGAATGAACACTGAAGCTTTCTTT. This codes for CASSPRTRMNTEAFF.

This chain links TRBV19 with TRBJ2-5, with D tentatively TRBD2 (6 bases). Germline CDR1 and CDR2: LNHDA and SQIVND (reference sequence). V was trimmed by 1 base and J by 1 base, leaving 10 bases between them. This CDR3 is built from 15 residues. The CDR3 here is CASSIAGEPQETQYF. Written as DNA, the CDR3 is TGTGCCAGTAGTATAGCGGGGGAACCCCAAGAGACCCAGTACTTC.

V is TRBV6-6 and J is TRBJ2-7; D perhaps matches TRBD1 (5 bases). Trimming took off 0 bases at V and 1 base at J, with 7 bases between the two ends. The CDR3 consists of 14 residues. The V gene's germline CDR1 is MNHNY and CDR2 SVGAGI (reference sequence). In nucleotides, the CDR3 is TGTGCCAGCAGTTACTCGGACACTTCCTACGAGCAGTACTTC. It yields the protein CASSYSDTSYEQYF.

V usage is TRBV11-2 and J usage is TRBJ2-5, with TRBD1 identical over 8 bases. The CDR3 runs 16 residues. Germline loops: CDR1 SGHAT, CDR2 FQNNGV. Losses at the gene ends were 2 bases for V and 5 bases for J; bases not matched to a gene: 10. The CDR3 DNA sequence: TGTGCCAGCAGCTTATCGTCAGGGGGCGGAGGGGAGACCCAGTACTTC. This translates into CASSLSSGGGGETQYF.

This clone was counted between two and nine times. CDR3 bases: TGTGCCTGGACTCCACGGGAGGGATGGGAGACCCAGTACTTC. Protein product: CAWTPREGWETQYF. The rearrangement links TRBV30 to TRBJ2-5, with 8 positions matching TRBD2. Germline V gives CDR1 GTSNPN, CDR2 SVGIG (reference sequence). With V trimmed by 4 bases and J by 5 bases, 9 bases remained unmatched. CDR3 length: 14 amino acids.

This CDR3 reads CATSRDRWDRGKTQYF. CDR3 bases: TGTGCCACCAGCAGAGATCGTTGGGACAGGGGGAAGACCCAGTACTTC. The chain links TRBV15 to TRBJ2-5, with 11 nucleotides matching TRBD1. This CDR3 comprises 16 residues. Germline CDR1 is LNHNV and CDR2 is YYDKDF (reference sequence). V lost 0 bases to trimming and J lost 6 bases; unmatched junction nucleotides: 6.

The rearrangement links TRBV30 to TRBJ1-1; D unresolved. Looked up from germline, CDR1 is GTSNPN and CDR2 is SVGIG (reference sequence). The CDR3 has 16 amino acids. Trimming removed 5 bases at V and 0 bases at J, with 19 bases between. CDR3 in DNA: TGTGCCTGGGTCCCACCCGGCCGACTCATGAACACTGAAGCTTTCTTT. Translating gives CAWVPPGRLMNTEAFF.

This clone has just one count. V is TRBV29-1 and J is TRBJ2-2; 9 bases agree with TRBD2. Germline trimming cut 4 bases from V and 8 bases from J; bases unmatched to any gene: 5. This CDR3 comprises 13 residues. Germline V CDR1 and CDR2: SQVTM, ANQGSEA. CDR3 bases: TGCAGCGTTGTAGTAGCGGGGGCTGGGGAGCTGTTTTTT. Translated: CSVVVAGAGELFF.

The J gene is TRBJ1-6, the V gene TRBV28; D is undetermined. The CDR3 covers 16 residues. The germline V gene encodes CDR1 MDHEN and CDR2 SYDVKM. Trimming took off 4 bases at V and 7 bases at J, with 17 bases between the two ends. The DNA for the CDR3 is TGTGCCAGCAGTTGGACGGCGGGGAGAAGAAATTCACCCCTCCACTTT. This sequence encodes CASSWTAGRRNSPLHF.

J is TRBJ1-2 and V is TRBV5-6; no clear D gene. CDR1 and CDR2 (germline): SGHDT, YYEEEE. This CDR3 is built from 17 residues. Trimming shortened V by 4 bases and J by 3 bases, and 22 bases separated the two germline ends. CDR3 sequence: CASSRRIDGRWDYGYTF. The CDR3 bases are TGTGCCAGCAGCAGAAGAATTGACGGCAGGTGGGACTATGGCTACACCTTC. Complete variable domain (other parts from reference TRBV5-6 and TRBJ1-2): DAGVTQSPTHLIKTRGQQVTLRCSPKSGHDTVSWYQQALGQGPQFIFQYYEEEERQRGNFPDRFSGHQFPNYSSELNVNALLLGDSALYLCASSRRIDGRWDYGYTFGSGTRLTVV.

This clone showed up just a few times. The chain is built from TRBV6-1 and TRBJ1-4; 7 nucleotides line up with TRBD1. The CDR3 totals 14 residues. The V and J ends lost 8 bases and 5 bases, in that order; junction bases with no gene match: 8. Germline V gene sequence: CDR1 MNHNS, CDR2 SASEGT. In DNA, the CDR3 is TGTGCCAGCCGAGGGGACAGTACCAATGAAAAACTGTTTTTT. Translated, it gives CASRGDSTNEKLFF.

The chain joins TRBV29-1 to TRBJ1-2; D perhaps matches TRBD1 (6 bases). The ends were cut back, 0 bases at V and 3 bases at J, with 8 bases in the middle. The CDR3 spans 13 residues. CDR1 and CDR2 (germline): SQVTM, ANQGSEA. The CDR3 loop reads CSVEDRTDYGYTF. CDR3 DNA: TGCAGCGTTGAAGACCGGACAGACTATGGCTACACCTTC.